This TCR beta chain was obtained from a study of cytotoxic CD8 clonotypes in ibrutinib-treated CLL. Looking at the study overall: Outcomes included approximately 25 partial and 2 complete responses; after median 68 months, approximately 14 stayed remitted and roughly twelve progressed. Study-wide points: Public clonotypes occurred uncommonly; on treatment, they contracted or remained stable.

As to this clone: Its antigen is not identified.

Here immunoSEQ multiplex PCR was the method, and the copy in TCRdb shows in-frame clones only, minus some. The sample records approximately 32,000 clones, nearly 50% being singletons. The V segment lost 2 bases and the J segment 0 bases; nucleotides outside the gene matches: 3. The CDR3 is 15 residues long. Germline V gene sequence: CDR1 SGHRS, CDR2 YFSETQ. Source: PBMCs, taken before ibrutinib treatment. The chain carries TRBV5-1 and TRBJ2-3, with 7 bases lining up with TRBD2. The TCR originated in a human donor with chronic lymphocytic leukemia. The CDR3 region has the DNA TGCGCCAGCAGCTTAACGGGGGGAAGCACAGATACGCAGTATTTT. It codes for CASSLTGGSTDTQYF.